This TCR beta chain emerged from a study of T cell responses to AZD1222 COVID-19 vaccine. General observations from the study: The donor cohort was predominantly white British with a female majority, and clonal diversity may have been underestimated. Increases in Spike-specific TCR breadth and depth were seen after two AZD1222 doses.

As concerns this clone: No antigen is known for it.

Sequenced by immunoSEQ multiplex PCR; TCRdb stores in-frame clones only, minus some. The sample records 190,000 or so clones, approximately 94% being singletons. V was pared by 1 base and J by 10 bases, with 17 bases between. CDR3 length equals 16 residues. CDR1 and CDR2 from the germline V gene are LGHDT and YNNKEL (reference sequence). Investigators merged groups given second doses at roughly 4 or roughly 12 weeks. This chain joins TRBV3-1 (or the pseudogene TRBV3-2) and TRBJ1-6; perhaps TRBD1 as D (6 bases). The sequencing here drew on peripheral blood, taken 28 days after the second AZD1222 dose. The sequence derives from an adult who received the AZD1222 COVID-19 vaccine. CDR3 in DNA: TGTGCCAGCAGCCAAGGAGTTGGCAGGGGTGGATCACCCCTCCACTTT. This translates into CASSQGVGRGGSPLHF.